This TCR beta chain was sequenced during a study of T cell responses to AZD1222 COVID-19 vaccine. Across the whole study: It was second doses at about 4 or about 12 weeks that were pooled. Findings and caveats of the study: A mostly white British donor set with more females was recruited, and clonal diversity was possibly underestimated. Of the AZD1222 recipients, only 5 or 6 were seropositive at baseline.

Germline V lookup: CDR1 MNHGY, CDR2 SVAAGI. The CDR3 contains 15 residues. J gave up 11 bases and V 1 base, and 8 bases lay outside the gene matches. Generated by immunoSEQ multiplex PCR, the TCRdb table keeps only in-frame clones and is missing some. The sample records roughly 120,000 clones, roughly 90% being singletons. Of note for this clone: What it binds is not known.

The chain couples TRBV6-9 to TRBJ1-5, with 10 nucleotides matching TRBD1. The TCR comes from an adult in good health. The sample was peripheral blood, taken on day 0 of AZD1222 vaccination. CDR3 amino acids: CASSYLGTGESTQHF. The CDR3 coding sequence is TGTGCCAGCAGTTATTTAGGGACAGGGGAATCGACCCAGCATTTT.